Below, one T cell receptor beta chain is given with its context. V was clipped by 3 bases and J by 4 bases; unmatched bases: 2. CDR1 GTSNPN and CDR2 SVGIG come from the germline V gene (reference sequence). The CDR3 is made up of 13 amino acids. Stated treatment: oral pan-JAK inhibitor, 5-10 mg twice daily. Specimens obtained from alopecia areata patients comprised lesional scalp punch biopsies and peripheral blood. It was from PBMCs that CD4+ and CD8+ T cells were sorted. Extraction and reverse transcription of RNA yielded cDNA as the sequencing template. Assay: immunoSEQ multiplex PCR; the TCRdb copy retains only in-frame clones and omits some. The table includes about 120,000 clones, roughly three fifths detected once. This specimen comes from a study of CD8+ T cells in alopecia areata. Study details: In an open-label trial, patients got 5 to 10 mg tofacitinib twice daily.

The receptor's source is a human donor with alopecia areata. The chain joins TRBV30 to TRBJ1-2, with 10 bases fitting TRBD1. Sequenced here: CD4+ T cells sorted from blood, sampled at week 24, from a patient treated with tofacitinib. The CDR3 is CAWRTGGGYGYTF. CDR3 DNA sequence: TGTGCCTGGAGGACAGGGGGCGGCTATGGCTACACCTTC.